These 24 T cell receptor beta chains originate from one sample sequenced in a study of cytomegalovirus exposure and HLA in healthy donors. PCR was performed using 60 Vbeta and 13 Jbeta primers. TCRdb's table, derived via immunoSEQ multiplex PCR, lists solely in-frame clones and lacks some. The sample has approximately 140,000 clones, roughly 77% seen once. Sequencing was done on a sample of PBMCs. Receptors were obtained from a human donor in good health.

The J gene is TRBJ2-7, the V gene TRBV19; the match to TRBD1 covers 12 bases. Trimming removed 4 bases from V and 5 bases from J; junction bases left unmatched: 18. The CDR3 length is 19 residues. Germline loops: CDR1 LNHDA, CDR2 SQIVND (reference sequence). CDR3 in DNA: TGTGCCAGTAGTAGGTCTTCAGAGTTAGGGACAGGGGGCTTCAACGAGCAGTACTTC. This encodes CASSRSSELGTGGFNEQYF.

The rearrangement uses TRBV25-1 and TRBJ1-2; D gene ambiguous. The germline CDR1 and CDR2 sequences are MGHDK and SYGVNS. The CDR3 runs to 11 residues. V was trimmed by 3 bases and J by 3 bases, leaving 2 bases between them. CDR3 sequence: CASSDYYGYTF. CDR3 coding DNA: TGTGCCAGCAGTGACTACTATGGCTACACCTTC.

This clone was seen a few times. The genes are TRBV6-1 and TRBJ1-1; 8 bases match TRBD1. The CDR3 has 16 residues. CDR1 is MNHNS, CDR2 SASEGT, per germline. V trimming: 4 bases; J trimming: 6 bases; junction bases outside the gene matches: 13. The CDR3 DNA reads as TGTGCCAGCAGTGTACAGGGGGAGGTGTGGATATCTGAAGCTTTCTTT. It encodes CASSVQGEVWISEAFF.

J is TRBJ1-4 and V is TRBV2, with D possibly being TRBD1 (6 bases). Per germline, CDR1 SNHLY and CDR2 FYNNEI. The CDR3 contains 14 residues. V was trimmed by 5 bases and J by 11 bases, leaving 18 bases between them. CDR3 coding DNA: TGTGCCAGCAGTAAAAGACAGGATTTGGGGAAACTGTTTTTT. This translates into CASSKRQDLGKLFF.

In nucleotides, the CDR3 is TGCGCCAGCAGCTCGGGAAGACGAGGGAATGAAAAACTGTTTTTT. This translates into CASSSGRRGNEKLFF. V is TRBV5-1 and J is TRBJ1-4; no firm D call. The germline V gene encodes CDR1 SGHRS and CDR2 YFSETQ. The CDR3 is 15 residues long. V lost 3 bases and J lost 5, with 14 bases in between.

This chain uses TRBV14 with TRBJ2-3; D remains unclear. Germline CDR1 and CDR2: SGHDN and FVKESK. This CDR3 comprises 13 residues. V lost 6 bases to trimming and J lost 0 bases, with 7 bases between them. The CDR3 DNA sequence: TGTGCCAGCAGAAGCACGAGCACAGATACGCAGTATTTT. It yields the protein CASRSTSTDTQYF.

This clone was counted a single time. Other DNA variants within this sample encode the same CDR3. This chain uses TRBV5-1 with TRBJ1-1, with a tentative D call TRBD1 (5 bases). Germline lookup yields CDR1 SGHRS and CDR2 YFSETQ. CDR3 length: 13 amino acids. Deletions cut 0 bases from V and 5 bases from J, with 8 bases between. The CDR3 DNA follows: TGCGCCAGCAGCTTGGTAGGGGATACTGAAGCTTTCTTT. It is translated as CASSLVGDTEAFF.

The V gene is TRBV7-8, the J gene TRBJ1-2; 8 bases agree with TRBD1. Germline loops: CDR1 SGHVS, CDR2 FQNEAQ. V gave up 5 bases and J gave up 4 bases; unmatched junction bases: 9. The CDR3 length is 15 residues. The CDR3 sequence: CASSLKQGGGYGYTF. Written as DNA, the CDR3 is TGTGCCAGCAGCCTAAAACAGGGGGGGGGCTATGGCTACACCTTC.

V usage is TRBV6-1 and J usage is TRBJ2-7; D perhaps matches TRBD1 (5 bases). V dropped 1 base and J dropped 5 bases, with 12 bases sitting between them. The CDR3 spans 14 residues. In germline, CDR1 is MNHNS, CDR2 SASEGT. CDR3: CASSEGWVRDEQYF. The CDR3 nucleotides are TGTGCCAGCAGTGAAGGGTGGGTCAGGGACGAGCAGTACTTC.

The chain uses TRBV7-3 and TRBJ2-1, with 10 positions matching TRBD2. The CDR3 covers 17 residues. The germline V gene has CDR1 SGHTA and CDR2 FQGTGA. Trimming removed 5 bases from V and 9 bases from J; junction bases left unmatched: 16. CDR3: CASSPTSSGRARGEQFF. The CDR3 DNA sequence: TGTGCCAGCAGCCCCACCTCTAGCGGGAGAGCCAGAGGTGAGCAGTTCTTC.

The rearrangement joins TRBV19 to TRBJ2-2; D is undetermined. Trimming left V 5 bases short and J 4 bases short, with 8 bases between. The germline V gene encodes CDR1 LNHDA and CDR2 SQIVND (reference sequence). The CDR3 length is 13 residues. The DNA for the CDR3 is TGTGCCAGTAGTCCCGGTTCCACCGGGGAGCTGTTTTTT. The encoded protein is CASSPGSTGELFF.

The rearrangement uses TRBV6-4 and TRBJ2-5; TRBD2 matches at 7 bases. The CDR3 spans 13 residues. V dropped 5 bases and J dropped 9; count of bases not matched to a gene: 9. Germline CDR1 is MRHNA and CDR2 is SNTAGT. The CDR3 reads CASSLQAGVAQYF. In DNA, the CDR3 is TGTGCCAGCAGTCTTCAGGCGGGGGTAGCCCAGTACTTC.

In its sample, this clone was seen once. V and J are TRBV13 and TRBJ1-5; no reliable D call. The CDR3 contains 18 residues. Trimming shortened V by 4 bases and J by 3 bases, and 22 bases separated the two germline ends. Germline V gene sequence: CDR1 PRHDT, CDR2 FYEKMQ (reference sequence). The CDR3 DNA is TGTGCCAGCAGCTCTCTCCCCTCCTCGGGCGGGAACAATCAGCCCCAGCATTTT. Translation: CASSSLPSSGGNNQPQHF.

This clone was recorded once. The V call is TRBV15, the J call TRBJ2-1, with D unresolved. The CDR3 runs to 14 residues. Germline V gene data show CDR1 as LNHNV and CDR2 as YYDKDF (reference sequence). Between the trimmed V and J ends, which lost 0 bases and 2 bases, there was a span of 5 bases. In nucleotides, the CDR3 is TGTGCCACCAGCAGAGATGACACCTACAATGAGCAGTTCTTC. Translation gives CATSRDDTYNEQFF.

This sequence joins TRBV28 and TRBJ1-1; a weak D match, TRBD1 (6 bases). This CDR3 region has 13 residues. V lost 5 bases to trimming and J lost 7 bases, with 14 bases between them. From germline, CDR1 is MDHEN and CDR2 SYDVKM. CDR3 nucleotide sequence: TGTGCCAGCAGTCTGGGACAAAGGTATGAAGCTTTCTTT. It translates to CASSLGQRYEAFF.

This chain's CDR3 is CASSKSEGLAGGQETQYF. In nucleotides, the CDR3 is TGTGCCAGCAGCAAATCGGAAGGGCTAGCGGGGGGGCAAGAGACCCAGTACTTC. This chain joins TRBV21-1 and TRBJ2-5; the D segment call TRBD2 is taken from the table without a DNA check. TRBV21-1 is flagged as a pseudogene. This CDR3 is 18 amino acids long.

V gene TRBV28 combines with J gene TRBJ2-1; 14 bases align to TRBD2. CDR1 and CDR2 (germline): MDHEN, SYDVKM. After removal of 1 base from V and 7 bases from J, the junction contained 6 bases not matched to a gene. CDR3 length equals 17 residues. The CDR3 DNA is TGTGCCAGCAGTTTATTTCGACTAGCGGGAGGGCCTAATGAGCAGTTCTTC. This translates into CASSLFRLAGGPNEQFF.

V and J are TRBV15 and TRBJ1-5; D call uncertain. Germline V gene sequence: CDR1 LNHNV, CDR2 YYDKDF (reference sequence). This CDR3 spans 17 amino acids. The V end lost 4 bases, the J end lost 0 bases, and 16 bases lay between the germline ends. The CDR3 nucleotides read TGTGCCACCAGCAAGAGTGGAGGAGCCTATAGCAATCAGCCCCAGCATTTT. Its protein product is CATSKSGGAYSNQPQHF.

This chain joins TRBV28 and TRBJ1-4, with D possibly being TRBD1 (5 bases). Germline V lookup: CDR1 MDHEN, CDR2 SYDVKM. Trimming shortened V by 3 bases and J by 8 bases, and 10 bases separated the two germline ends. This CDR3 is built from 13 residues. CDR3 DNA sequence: TGTGCCAGCAGTTTCGGCAGGGCGGAAAAACTGTTTTTT. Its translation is CASSFGRAEKLFF.

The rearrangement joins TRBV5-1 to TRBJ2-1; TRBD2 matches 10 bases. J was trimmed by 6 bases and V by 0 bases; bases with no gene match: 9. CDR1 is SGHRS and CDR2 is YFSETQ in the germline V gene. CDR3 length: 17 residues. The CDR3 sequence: CASSLGGTSDSRNEQFF. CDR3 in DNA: TGCGCCAGCAGCTTGGGGGGGACTAGCGATTCGCGCAATGAGCAGTTCTTC.

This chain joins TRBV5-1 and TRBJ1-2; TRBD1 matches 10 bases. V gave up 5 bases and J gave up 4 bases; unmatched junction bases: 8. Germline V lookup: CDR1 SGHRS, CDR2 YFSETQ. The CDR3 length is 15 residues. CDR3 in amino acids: CASSPPGQGFYGYTF. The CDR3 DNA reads TGCGCCAGCAGTCCCCCGGGACAGGGGTTCTATGGCTACACCTTC.

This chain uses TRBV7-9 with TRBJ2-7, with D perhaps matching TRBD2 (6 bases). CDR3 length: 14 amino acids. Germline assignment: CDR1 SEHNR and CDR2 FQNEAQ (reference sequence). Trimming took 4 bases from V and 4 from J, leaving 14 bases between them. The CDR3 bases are TGTGCCAGCAGCTCCGGGACGGGGGAGTACGAGCAGTACTTC. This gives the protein CASSSGTGEYEQYF.

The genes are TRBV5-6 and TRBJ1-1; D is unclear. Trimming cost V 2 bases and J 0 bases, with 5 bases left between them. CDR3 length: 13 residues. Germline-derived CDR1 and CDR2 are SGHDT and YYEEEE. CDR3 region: CASSLQLNTEAFF. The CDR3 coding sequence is TGTGCCAGCAGCTTACAGTTGAACACTGAAGCTTTCTTT.

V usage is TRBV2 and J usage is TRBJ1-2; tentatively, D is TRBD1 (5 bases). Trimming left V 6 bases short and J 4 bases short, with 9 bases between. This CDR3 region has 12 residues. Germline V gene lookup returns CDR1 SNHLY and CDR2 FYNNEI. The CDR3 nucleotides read TGTGCCAGCAGAGACAGTGTCTATGGCTACACCTTC. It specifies CASRDSVYGYTF.